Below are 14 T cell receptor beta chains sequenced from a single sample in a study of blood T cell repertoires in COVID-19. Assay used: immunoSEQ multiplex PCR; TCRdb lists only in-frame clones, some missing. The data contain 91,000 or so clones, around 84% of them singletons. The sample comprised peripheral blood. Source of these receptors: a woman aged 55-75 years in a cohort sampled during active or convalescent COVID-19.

This chain's CDR3 is CASSTPGSGNTIYF. CDR3 nucleotide sequence: TGTGCCAGCAGCACTCCAGGCTCTGGAAACACCATATATTTT. This chain connects TRBV28 to TRBJ1-3; D is unresolved. The V gene lost 6 bases and the J gene lost 0 bases, with 9 bases spanning the gap. The CDR3 sequence is 14 residues long. Germline V lookup: CDR1 MDHEN, CDR2 SYDVKM.

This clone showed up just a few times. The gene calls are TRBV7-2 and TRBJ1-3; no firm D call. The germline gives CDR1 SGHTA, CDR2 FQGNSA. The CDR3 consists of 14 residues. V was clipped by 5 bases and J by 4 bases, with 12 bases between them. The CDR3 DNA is TGTGCCAGCAGCCCCGGGGTGGGGGGAAACACCATATATTTT. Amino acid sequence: CASSPGVGGNTIYF.

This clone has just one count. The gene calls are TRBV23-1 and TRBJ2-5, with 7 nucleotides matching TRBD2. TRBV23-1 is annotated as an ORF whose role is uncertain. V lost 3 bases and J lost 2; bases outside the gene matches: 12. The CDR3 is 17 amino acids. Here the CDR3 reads CASSHSPPERDQETQYF. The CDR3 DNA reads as TGCGCCAGCAGTCATTCCCCTCCGGAGCGGGATCAAGAGACCCAGTACTTC.

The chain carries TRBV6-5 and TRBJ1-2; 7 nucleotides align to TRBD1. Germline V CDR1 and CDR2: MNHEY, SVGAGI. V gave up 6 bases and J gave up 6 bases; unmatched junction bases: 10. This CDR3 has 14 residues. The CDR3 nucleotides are TGTGCCAGCAGAACAATCCGGGACAGCCATGGCTACACCTTC. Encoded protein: CASRTIRDSHGYTF.

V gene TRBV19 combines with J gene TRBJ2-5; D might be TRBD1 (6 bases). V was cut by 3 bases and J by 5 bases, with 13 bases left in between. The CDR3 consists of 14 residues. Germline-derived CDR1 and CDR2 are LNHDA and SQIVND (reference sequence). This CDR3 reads CASSIPGARETQYF. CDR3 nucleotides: TGTGCCAGTAGTATCCCAGGGGCGCGGGAGACCCAGTACTTC.

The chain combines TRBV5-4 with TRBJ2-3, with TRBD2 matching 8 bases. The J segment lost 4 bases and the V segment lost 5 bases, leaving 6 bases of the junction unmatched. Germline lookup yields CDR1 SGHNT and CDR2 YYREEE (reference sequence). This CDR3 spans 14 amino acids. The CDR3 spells CASSGAGVADTQYF. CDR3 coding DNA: TGTGCCAGCAGTGGAGCGGGAGTAGCAGATACGCAGTATTTT.

CDR3 bases: TGCGCCAGCAGCTTATATAGCGGGGGGCCAACAGATACGCAGTATTTT. Encoded protein: CASSLYSGGPTDTQYF. The V and J genes are TRBV5-1 and TRBJ2-3, with 10 bases fitting TRBD2. This CDR3 is built from 16 residues. Germline assignment: CDR1 SGHRS and CDR2 YFSETQ. V dropped 2 bases and J dropped 3; count of bases not matched to a gene: 6.

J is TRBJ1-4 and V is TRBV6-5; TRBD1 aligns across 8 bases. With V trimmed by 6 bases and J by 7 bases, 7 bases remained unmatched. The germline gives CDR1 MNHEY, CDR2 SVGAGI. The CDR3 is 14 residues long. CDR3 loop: CASRLGQGPEKLFF. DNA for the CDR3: TGTGCCAGCAGGCTTGGACAGGGACCTGAAAAACTGTTTTTT.

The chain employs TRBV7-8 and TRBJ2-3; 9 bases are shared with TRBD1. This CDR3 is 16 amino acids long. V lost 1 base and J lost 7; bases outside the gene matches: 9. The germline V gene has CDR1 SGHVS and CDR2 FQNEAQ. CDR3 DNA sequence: TGTGCCAGCAGCTTAGGGGGGGGGACAGGGTTAAATACGCAGTATTTT. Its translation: CASSLGGGTGLNTQYF.

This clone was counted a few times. CDR3 DNA: TGTGCCACCAGCACCGACAGTATCTATGGCTACACCTTC. The encoded protein is CATSTDSIYGYTF. The chain couples TRBV15 to TRBJ1-2; weak D call: TRBD1 (5 bases). Germline CDR1 LNHNV, CDR2 YYDKDF (reference sequence). V was clipped by 4 bases and J by 4 bases, with 10 bases between them. This CDR3 contains 13 residues. The full variable domain, with the rest looked up from reference TRBV15 and TRBJ1-2, is DAMVIQNPRYQVTQFGKPVTLSCSQTLNHNVMYWYQQKSSQAPKLLFHYYDKDFNNEADTPDNFQSRRPNTSFCFLDIRSPGLGDTAMYLCATSTDSIYGYTFGSGTRLTVV.

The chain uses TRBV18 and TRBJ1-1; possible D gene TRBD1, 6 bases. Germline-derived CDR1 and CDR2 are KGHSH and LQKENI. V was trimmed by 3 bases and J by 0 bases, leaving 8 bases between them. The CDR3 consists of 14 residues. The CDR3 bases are TGTGCCAGCTCACCGGGACAAATGAACACTGAAGCTTTCTTT. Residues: CASSPGQMNTEAFF. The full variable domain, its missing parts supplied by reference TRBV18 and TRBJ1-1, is NAGVMQNPRHLVRRRGQEARLRCSPMKGHSHVYWYRQLPEEGLKFMVYLQKENIIDESGMPKERFSAEFPKEGPSILRIQQVVRGDSAAYFCASSPGQMNTEAFFGQGTRLTVV.

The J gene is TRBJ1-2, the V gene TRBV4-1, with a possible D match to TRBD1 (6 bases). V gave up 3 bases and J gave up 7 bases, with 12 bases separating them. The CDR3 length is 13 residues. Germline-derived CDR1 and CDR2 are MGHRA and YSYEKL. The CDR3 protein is CASSQTGPGGYTF. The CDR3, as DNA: TGCGCCAGCAGCCAGACAGGTCCTGGTGGCTACACCTTC.

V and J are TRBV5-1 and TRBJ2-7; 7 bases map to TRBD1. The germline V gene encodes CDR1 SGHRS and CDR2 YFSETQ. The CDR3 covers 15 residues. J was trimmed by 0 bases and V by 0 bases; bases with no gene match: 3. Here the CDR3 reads CASSLGQGSSYEQYF. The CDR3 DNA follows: TGCGCCAGCAGCTTGGGACAGGGATCCTCCTACGAGCAGTACTTC. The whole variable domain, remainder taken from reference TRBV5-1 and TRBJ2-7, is KAGVTQTPRYLIKTRGQQVTLSCSPISGHRSVSWYQQTPGQGLQFLFEYFSETQRNKGNFPGRFSGRQFSNSRSEMNVSTLELGDSALYLCASSLGQGSSYEQYFGPGTRLTVT.

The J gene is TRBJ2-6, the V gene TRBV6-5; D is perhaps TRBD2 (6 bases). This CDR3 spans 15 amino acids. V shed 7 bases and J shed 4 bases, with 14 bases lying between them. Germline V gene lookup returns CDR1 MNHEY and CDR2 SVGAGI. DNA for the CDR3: TGTGCCAGCAACACGGGGGTTTCCGGGGCCAACGTCCTGACTTTC. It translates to CASNTGVSGANVLTF.